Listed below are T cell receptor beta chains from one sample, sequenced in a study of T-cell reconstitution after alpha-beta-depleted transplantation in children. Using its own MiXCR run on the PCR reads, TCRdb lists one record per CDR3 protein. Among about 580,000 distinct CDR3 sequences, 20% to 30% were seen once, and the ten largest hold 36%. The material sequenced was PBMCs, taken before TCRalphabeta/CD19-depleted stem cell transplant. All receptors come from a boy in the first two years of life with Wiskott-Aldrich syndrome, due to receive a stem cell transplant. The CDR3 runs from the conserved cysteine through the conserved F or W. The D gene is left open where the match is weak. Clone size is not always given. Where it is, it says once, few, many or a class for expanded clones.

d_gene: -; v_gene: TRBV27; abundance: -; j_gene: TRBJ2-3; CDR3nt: TGTGCCAGCAGTTTAACGGGATTACGGGGCTACACAGATACGCAGTATTTT; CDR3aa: CASSLTGLRGYTDTQYF
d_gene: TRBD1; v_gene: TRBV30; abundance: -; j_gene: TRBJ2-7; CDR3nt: TGTGCCTGGAGTGCCCTCGGGGACAGGCCTGAAAACGAGCAATACTTC; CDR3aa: CAWSALGDRPENEQYF
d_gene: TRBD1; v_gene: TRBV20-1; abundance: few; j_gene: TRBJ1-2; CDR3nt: TGCAGTGCTCGTTCCTCCGGACAGGGGGCGAGGGGCTACACCTTC; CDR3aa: CSARSSGQGARGYTF
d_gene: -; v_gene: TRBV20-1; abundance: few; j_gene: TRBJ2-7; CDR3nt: TGCAGTGCCCCCCTCTTCTACGAGCAGTACTTC; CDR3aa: CSAPLFYEQYF
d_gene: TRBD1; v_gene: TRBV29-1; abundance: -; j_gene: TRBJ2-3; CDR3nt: TGCAGCGTTGGGGCGACAGGGCGGCTGGATACGCAGTATTTT; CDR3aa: CSVGATGRLDTQYF
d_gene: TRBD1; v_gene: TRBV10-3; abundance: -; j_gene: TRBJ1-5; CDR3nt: TGTGCCATCAGTGAGCAGGGGGGCAATCAGCCCCAGCATTTT; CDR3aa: CAISEQGGNQPQHF
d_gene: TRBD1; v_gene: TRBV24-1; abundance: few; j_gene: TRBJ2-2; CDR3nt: TGTGCCACCAGTGCCCCCGGACAGGGGGCGGACGGGGAGCTGTTTTTT; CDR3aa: CATSAPGQGADGELFF
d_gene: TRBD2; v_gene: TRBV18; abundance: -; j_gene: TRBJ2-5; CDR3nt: TGTGCCAGCTCCCAGCGGGAGGGCCGAGAGACCCAGTACTTC; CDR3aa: CASSQREGRETQYF
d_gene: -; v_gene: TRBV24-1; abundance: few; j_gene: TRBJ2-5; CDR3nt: TGTGCCACCAGTGATTTAGGAGGGCAAGAGACCCAGTACTTC; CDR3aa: CATSDLGGQETQYF
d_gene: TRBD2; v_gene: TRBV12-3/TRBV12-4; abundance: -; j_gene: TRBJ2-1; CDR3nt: TGTGCCAGCACCGGGACTAGCTTTTTTTACAATGAGCAGTTTTTC; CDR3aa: CASTGTSFFYNEQFF
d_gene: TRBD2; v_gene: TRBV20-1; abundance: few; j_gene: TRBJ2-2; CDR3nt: TGCAGTGCTACTAGCGGGAGGGCCGAGGGCGGGGAGCTGTTTTTT; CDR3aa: CSATSGRAEGGELFF
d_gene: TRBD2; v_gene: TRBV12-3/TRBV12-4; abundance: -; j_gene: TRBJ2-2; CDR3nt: TGTGCCAGCAGTCCACAGAGCGGGAGGGCCAGGAACGGGGAGCTGTTTTTT; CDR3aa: CASSPQSGRARNGELFF
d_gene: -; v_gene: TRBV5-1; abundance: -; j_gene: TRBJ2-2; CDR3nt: TGCGCCAGCAGCTTGGCTAAGTTATCCGGGACCGTCACCGGGGAGCTGTTTTTT; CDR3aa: CASSLAKLSGTVTGELFF
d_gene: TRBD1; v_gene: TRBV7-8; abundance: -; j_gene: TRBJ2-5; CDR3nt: TGTGCCAGCAGCTCCATAGCTGACAGGGTTCGGTATGAGACCCAGTACTTC; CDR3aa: CASSSIADRVRYETQYF
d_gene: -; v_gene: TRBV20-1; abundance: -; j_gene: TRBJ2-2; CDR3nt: TGCAGTGCCGAGGGGGACGCGAACACCGGGGAGCTGTTTTTT; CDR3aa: CSAEGDANTGELFF